The T cell receptor beta chain described here comes from a study of T cell responses to AZD1222 COVID-19 vaccine. Study-level findings and limits: White British ancestry dominated among donors, who included more females, and clonal diversity was possibly underestimated. Compared with day 0, the breadth and depth of the Spike-specific TCR repertoire rose significantly after two doses of AZD1222. Mapped onto spike, vaccine-associated CD4 TCRs spanned it and were dominant at 160-218 and 743-854. Reportedly, nearly half the spike-specific TCRs target unmutated variant regions.

This clone was counted once. What it binds is not known. Sequencing was performed with immunoSEQ multiplex PCR; in TCRdb, only in-frame clones are kept and a portion is missing. The sample shows 160,000 or so clones, roughly 86% of them seen only once. Germline CDR1 reads MGHRA; CDR2 reads YSYEKL. V gave up 0 bases and J gave up 3 bases, with 6 bases separating them. The length of the CDR3 is 15 residues. The sample consisted of peripheral blood, taken on day 0 of AZD1222 vaccination. The sequence came from an adult in good health. This chain uses TRBV4-1 with TRBJ2-6; no clear D gene. CDR3 sequence: CASSQETFGANVLTF. In DNA form, the CDR3 reads TGCGCCAGCAGCCAAGAAACTTTTGGGGCCAACGTCCTGACTTTC.